This TCR beta chain comes out of a study of T-cell memory formation after mild COVID-19. Study results and limitations: The study found contracting CD4+ clones mainly in CM and EM and contracting CD8+ clones in EMRA. What remained unconfirmed was the SARS-CoV-2 specificity of second-wave clones peaking on day 37.

The count of this clonotype is one. Its antigen is not known. CDR3 size: 15 residues. Germline V gene lookup returns CDR1 SGDLS and CDR2 YYNGEE. The ends were cut back, 3 bases at V and 6 bases at J, with 17 bases in the middle. The 5'RACE method, run with constant-segment primers, produced TCR alpha and TCR beta cDNA libraries (carrying sample barcodes and UMIs). Each CDR3 protein is one row after TCRdb ran MiXCR on the 5' RACE reads. The data show 140,000 or so distinct CDR3 sequences, 6% seen once. This chain uses TRBV9 with TRBJ2-3; tentative D call: TRBD1 (5 bases). This clonotype was obtained from an adult woman who had mild COVID-19 (a few samples of this study predate the infection). Cell type and time point are not known. The sequenced sample was PBMCs or a T cell subset sorted from them (not recorded which). DNA for the CDR3: TGTGCCAGCAGCGGCCCGCAGGGCCATGGGGATACGCAGTATTTT. Translating it yields CASSGPQGHGDTQYF.